The 15 T cell receptor beta chains below all came from one sample that was sequenced in a study of breast tumors, draining lymph nodes, adjacent tissues. Samples came from axillary lymph nodes draining the breast cancer. TCRdb reprocessed the multiplex PCR reads with MiXCR, giving one entry per CDR3 protein. The sample has some 140,000 distinct CDR3 sequences; around 21% are singletons. Sequenced input: axillary lymph node tissue. The receptors originated from a female donor with breast cancer. Some clones in this sample may be carry-over from other donors' samples.

The V call is TRBV20-1, the J call TRBJ1-1; tentative D call: TRBD1 (5 bases). This CDR3 has 18 amino acids. Germline V gene lookup returns CDR1 DFQATT and CDR2 SNEGSKA (reference sequence). Between the trimmed V and J ends, which lost 0 bases and 5 bases, there was a span of 25 bases. The CDR3 sequence: CSARDIDGRALRGTEAFF. CDR3 DNA: TGCAGTGCTAGAGATATCGATGGGCGGGCCCTTCGGGGGACTGAAGCTTTCTTT.

Ten or more counts support this clonotype. The CDR3 nucleotides read TGTGCCAGCACCGGGACGTCGGCCTTAGGCTACACCTTC. Translation gives CASTGTSALGYTF. J is TRBJ1-2 and V is TRBV9, with D perhaps matching TRBD1 (5 bases). The CDR3 sequence is 13 residues long. With 6 bases removed from V and 8 bases from J, the gap between germline ends came to 17 bases. In germline, CDR1 is SGDLS, CDR2 YYNGEE.

V usage is TRBV29-1 and J usage is TRBJ2-5; D is undetermined. The length of the CDR3 is 11 residues. Between the trimmed V and J ends, which lost 1 base and 5 bases, there was a span of 5 bases. Germline CDR1 is SQVTM and CDR2 is ANQGSEA. The CDR3 protein is CSVEVGETQYF. For the CDR3, the DNA is TGCAGCGTTGAAGTGGGGGAGACCCAGTACTTC.

This sequence joins TRBV2 and TRBJ1-2; perhaps TRBD1 as D (6 bases). The germline V and J ends were trimmed by 2 bases and 7 bases, with 14 bases remaining between them. Germline assignment: CDR1 SNHLY and CDR2 FYNNEI. The CDR3 spans 14 residues. CDR3: CASSESGGPGGYTF. Here the CDR3 DNA reads TGTGCCAGCAGTGAATCCGGGGGCCCCGGTGGCTACACCTTC.

Concerning this clonotype itself: Being one base from a much bigger clone, this may be a read error. V gene TRBV4-1 combines with J gene TRBJ2-1, with TRBD2 matching 7 bases. The CDR3 totals 13 residues. Germline V lookup: CDR1 MGHRA, CDR2 YSYEKL. The CDR3 spells CASSHRDYDEQLF. CDR3 coding DNA: TGCGCCAGCAGCCATCGGGACTATGATGAGCAGCTCTTC.

The sample holds many counts of this clonotype. This chain links TRBV5-1 with TRBJ2-7; no clear D. V dropped 2 bases and J dropped 3 bases, with 9 bases sitting between them. Germline CDR1 and CDR2: SGHRS and YFSETQ. The CDR3 runs to 13 residues. The CDR3 DNA reads TGCGCCAGCAGCTTTAATCCGGGCTACGAGCAGTACTTC. This codes for CASSFNPGYEQYF.

This chain links TRBV27 with TRBJ1-5; TRBD1 agrees at 7 bases. This CDR3 spans 18 amino acids. The germline V gene has CDR1 MNHEY and CDR2 SMNVEV (reference sequence). The V gene end was trimmed by 5 bases and the J gene end by 11 bases; junction bases not matched to a gene: 24. CDR3 coding DNA: TGTGCCAGCAGTACACCTCTGCCATTGAGGGGGCAAGAAGAAGCCCAGCATTTT. Translating gives CASSTPLPLRGQEEAQHF.

This clonotype was seen a handful of times. The CDR3 loop is CASSLAGTGDYGYTF. The CDR3 bases are TGTGCCAGCAGTTTAGCCGGGACAGGGGACTATGGCTACACCTTC. V and J are TRBV28 and TRBJ1-2; 10 nucleotides match TRBD1. CDR1 is MDHEN and CDR2 is SYDVKM in the germline V gene. V shed 2 bases and J 3 bases; nucleotides not matched to a gene: 3. The CDR3 loop spans 15 amino acids.

This clonotype was counted many times. The chain combines TRBV10-3 with TRBJ2-2; D is uncertain. The CDR3 is made up of 13 amino acids. Trimming removed 4 bases at V and 2 bases at J, with 5 bases between. Germline CDR1 reads ENHRY; CDR2 reads SYGVKD. CDR3 amino acids: CAISGSNTGELFF. CDR3 in DNA: TGTGCCATCAGTGGCAGCAACACCGGGGAGCTGTTTTTT.

This clonotype was observed a handful of times. This rearrangement joins TRBV28 to TRBJ2-2, with 7 bases fitting TRBD2. The CDR3 contains 15 residues. Germline CDR1 and CDR2: MDHEN and SYDVKM. Trimming cost V 7 bases and J 4 bases; bases outside gene matches: 9. CDR3 nucleotides: TGTGCCAGCAACCCGACTAGCACCGTCACCGGGGAGCTGTTTTTT. Its translation: CASNPTSTVTGELFF.

This clonotype was recorded at least ten times. The chain has TRBV10-1 and TRBJ2-1; D remains ambiguous. The CDR3 spans 16 residues. Trimming removed 0 bases from V and 4 bases from J, with 13 bases in between. The germline V gene has CDR1 WNHNN and CDR2 SYGVQD (reference sequence). The CDR3 sequence: CASSESGSGEYNEQFF. Written as DNA, the CDR3 is TGCGCCAGCAGTGAGTCGGGGTCGGGTGAATACAATGAGCAGTTCTTC.

This clonotype was seen repeatedly, ten times or more. The chain combines TRBV7-2 with TRBJ2-1; D is possibly TRBD1 (6 bases). Germline CDR1 is SGHTA and CDR2 is FQGNSA. The germline V and J ends were trimmed by 6 bases and 8 bases, with 17 bases remaining between them. The CDR3 totals 14 residues. CDR3 sequence (DNA): TGTGCCAGCAGGGGGGCCCTAGCCGTGGATGAGCAGTTCTTC. This gives the protein CASRGALAVDEQFF.

This clonotype was observed at least ten times. The chain uses TRBV18 and TRBJ2-7; 8 bases map to TRBD2. After removal of 4 bases from V and 4 bases from J, the junction contained 9 bases not matched to a gene. CDR1 is KGHSH and CDR2 is LQKENI in the germline V gene. This CDR3 comprises 15 residues. The CDR3, as DNA: TGTGCCAGCTCACTCACTAGCGGCACCGAATACGAGCAGTACTTC. It is translated as CASSLTSGTEYEQYF.

This clonotype was observed at least ten times. This chain joins TRBV5-1 and TRBJ2-1; 11 nucleotides match TRBD2. There are 15 residues in the CDR3. Trimming at V came to 4 bases and at J to 5 bases, leaving 5 bases not matched to a gene. CDR1 SGHRS and CDR2 YFSETQ come from the germline V gene. CDR3 residues: CASSAGTSGHNEQFF. The CDR3 DNA is TGCGCCAGCAGCGCCGGGACTAGCGGCCACAATGAGCAGTTCTTC. The full variable domain, its missing parts supplied by reference TRBV5-1 and TRBJ2-1, is KAGVTQTPRYLIKTRGQQVTLSCSPISGHRSVSWYQQTPGQGLQFLFEYFSETQRNKGNFPGRFSGRQFSNSRSEMNVSTLELGDSALYLCASSAGTSGHNEQFFGPGTRLTVL.

Turning to this clonotype: This may be a read error, as it is one base from a much larger clone. V and J are TRBV19 and TRBJ1-3, with no clear D. Trimming stripped 4 bases from V and 4 bases from J, with 17 bases between. CDR3 length: 16 residues. The V gene's germline CDR1 is LNHDA and CDR2 SQIVND (reference sequence). CDR3 in amino acids: CASSTPKDRGGNTIYF. The CDR3 DNA is TGTGCCAGTAGTACCCCTAAAGATCGAGGGGGAAACACCATATATTTT.